The T cell receptor (beta chain) under discussion was sequenced for a study of PD-1 blockade in classical Hodgkin lymphoma. Study-level information: The nivolumab dose that patients received was 3 mg/kg, given intravenously every 2 weeks. Points from the study as a whole: Before treatment, complete responders showed about the same diversity as newly diagnosed patients. Repertoires differed for reasons still undefined, possibly disease activity or prior therapy.

The time point: cycle 4 day 1 (C4D1), after five to seven weeks of nivolumab. Each patient's relapse followed autologous stem cell transplantation, and brentuximab vedotin exposure varied. Complete response, partial response or progressive disease was each patient's best response. Germline loops: CDR1 WNHNN, CDR2 SYGVQD (reference sequence). The CDR3 length is 16 residues. Losses at the gene ends were 2 bases for V and 4 bases for J; bases not matched to a gene: 7. About this clone itself: Its matching antigen is unknown.

Sequencing used immunoSEQ multiplex PCR; TCRdb keeps in-frame clones, though not all of them. This table holds 57,000 or so clones, roughly nine tenths found once. The TCR comes from a human donor with classical Hodgkin lymphoma. This specimen was peripheral blood mononuclear cells (PBMCs), taken before the fourth cycle of nivolumab. J is TRBJ1-1 and V is TRBV10-1; 10 bases are a match to TRBD1. The CDR3 DNA reads as TGCGCCAGCAGTGAGGACAGGGGGCAGGTCGGCACTGAAGCTTTCTTT. Translating it yields CASSEDRGQVGTEAFF.